These 20 T cell receptor beta chains came from one sample sequenced in a study of T cells after yellow fever vaccination. A single record per CDR3 protein comes from TCRdb applying MiXCR to the 5' RACE reads. The sample shows 100,000 to 150,000 distinct CDR3 sequences, under 8.5% of them seen only once. The source was CD4+ T cells sorted from PBMCs, collected approximately 11 days after the first yellow fever vaccination. The receptor set was obtained from a man younger than 30 who received the YFV17D yellow fever vaccine.

This chain joins TRBV29-1 and TRBJ1-2; no definite D call. Trimming shortened V by 5 bases and J by 4 bases, and 17 bases separated the two germline ends. The CDR3 length is 14 residues. Germline V lookup: CDR1 SQVTM, CDR2 ANQGSEA. CDR3 residues: CSVFDKGAFYGYTF. The CDR3, as DNA: TGCAGCGTTTTCGACAAGGGAGCTTTCTATGGCTACACCTTC. Together with reference TRBV29-1 and TRBJ1-2, the CDR3 gives the full variable domain: SAVISQKPSRDICQRGTSLTIQCQVDSQVTMMFWYRQQPGQSLTLIATANQGSEATYESGFVIDKFPISRPNLTFSTLTVSNMSPEDSSIYLCSVFDKGAFYGYTFGSGTRLTVV.

J is TRBJ2-3 and V is TRBV6-1, with D possibly TRBD2 on 5 matching bases. This CDR3 comprises 13 residues. Trimming left V 7 bases short and J 4 bases short, with 12 bases between. Germline CDR1 is MNHNS and CDR2 is SASEGT. The DNA of the CDR3 is TGTGCCAGCACCAAAAGAGGGCCAGATACGCAGTATTTT. The encoded protein is CASTKRGPDTQYF.

V usage is TRBV5-1 and J usage is TRBJ2-1; maybe TRBD2 (5 bases). The germline V and J ends were trimmed by 1 base and 6 bases, with 8 bases remaining between them. The CDR3 loop spans 13 amino acids. The V gene's germline CDR1 is SGHRS and CDR2 YFSETQ. The CDR3 coding sequence is TGCGCCAGCAGCTTGACCAGCGGCAATGAGCAGTTCTTC. It translates to CASSLTSGNEQFF.

In this sample, this clonotype turned up many times. The rearrangement links TRBV11-2 to TRBJ2-1, with TRBD2 as a possible D gene (6 bases). The germline V gene encodes CDR1 SGHAT and CDR2 FQNNGV. V lost 0 bases, J lost 10 bases, and 13 bases lay in between. There are 14 residues in the CDR3. CDR3 protein: CASSLDPRRDEQFF. The CDR3 region has the DNA TGTGCCAGCAGCTTAGATCCTAGGAGGGACGAGCAGTTCTTC.

This clonotype was recorded once. A read error is possible here, since a much larger clone lies one base away. The chain recombines TRBV7-2 with TRBJ2-7; D not certain. V lost 7 bases and J 3 bases, leaving 10 bases between the germline ends. This CDR3 comprises 12 residues. Germline values: CDR1 SGHTA, CDR2 FQGNSA. DNA of the CDR3: TGTGCCAGCACCCCCACCAACTACGAGCAGTACTTC. Translating it yields CASTPTNYEQYF. Using reference TRBV7-2 and TRBJ2-7 for the parts outside the CDR3, the full variable domain is GAGVSQSPSNKVTEKGKDVELRCDPISGHTALYWYRQSLGQGLEFLIYFQGNSAPDKSGLPSDRFSAERTGGSVSTLTIQRTQQEDSAVYLCASTPTNYEQYFGPGTRLTVT.

This clonotype showed up many times. This chain links TRBV6-1 with TRBJ2-7; TRBD1 aligns across 8 bases. This CDR3 contains 14 residues. Trimming removed 4 bases from V and 2 bases from J; junction bases left unmatched: 4. CDR1 and CDR2 from the germline V gene are MNHNS and SASEGT. CDR3 coding DNA: TGTGCCAGCAGTGCGGGACAGGCCGCCTACGAGCAGTACTTC. Translation: CASSAGQAAYEQYF.

This chain links TRBV4-1 with TRBJ2-3, with 9 positions matching TRBD2. Per germline, CDR1 MGHRA and CDR2 YSYEKL. The CDR3 is made up of 15 amino acids. The J segment lost 4 bases and the V segment lost 2 bases, leaving 4 bases of the junction unmatched. CDR3 sequence: CASSQQRGAPDTQYF. Written as DNA, the CDR3 is TGCGCCAGCAGCCAACAGCGGGGGGCCCCAGATACGCAGTATTTT.

The chain links TRBV3-1 to TRBJ2-5, with D possibly TRBD2 on 6 matching bases. CDR1 LGHDT and CDR2 YNNKEL come from the germline V gene (reference sequence). The CDR3 consists of 15 residues. The ends were cut back, 0 bases at V and 7 bases at J, with 15 bases in the middle. The CDR3 nucleotides are TGTGCCAGCAGCCAAGAGCCTAGCACCGGGGGGACCCAGTACTTC. It specifies CASSQEPSTGGTQYF.

In its sample, this clonotype was seen a few times. The gene calls are TRBV20-1 and TRBJ2-7, with a weak D call TRBD1 (5 bases). Trimming pared 3 bases from V and 7 bases from J, leaving 10 bases between. This CDR3 has 11 amino acids. Germline assignment: CDR1 DFQATT and CDR2 SNEGSKA (reference sequence). CDR3 loop: CSASSPGEQYV. CDR3 coding DNA: TGCAGTGCTAGCTCCCCAGGGGAGCAGTACGTC.

This clonotype showed up many times. The J gene is TRBJ2-7, the V gene TRBV4-3; possible D gene TRBD2, 6 bases. Looked up from germline, CDR1 is LGHNA and CDR2 is YSLEER. V was trimmed by 0 bases and J by 4 bases, leaving 19 bases between them. The CDR3 is 17 residues long. CDR3 DNA sequence: TGCGCCAGCAGCCAAGAAGTTCTAGACCGGGGGAGGTACGAGCAGTACTTC. It is translated as CASSQEVLDRGRYEQYF.

The gene calls are TRBV5-1 and TRBJ2-3; the D gene could be TRBD1 or TRBD2 (6 bases each). The length of the CDR3 is 15 residues. V lost 3 bases to trimming and J lost 4 bases, with 15 bases between them. CDR1 and CDR2 (germline): SGHRS, YFSETQ. CDR3 bases: TGCGCCAGCAGCTGGGGGGCGGGACGGTCAGATACGCAGTATTTT. Protein product: CASSWGAGRSDTQYF. The full variable domain, in which reference TRBV5-1 and TRBJ2-3 provide the parts outside the CDR3, is KAGVTQTPRYLIKTRGQQVTLSCSPISGHRSVSWYQQTPGQGLQFLFEYFSETQRNKGNFPGRFSGRQFSNSRSEMNVSTLELGDSALYLCASSWGAGRSDTQYFGPGTRLTVL.

This clonotype was picked up many times. V is TRBV5-1 and J is TRBJ2-1; possibly TRBD1 for D (6 bases). CDR3 length equals 15 residues. CDR1 is SGHRS and CDR2 is YFSETQ in the germline V gene. With 0 bases removed from V and 0 bases from J, the gap between germline ends came to 7 bases. The chain's CDR3 is CASSLEGDSYNEQFF. CDR3 bases: TGCGCCAGCAGCTTGGAGGGGGACTCCTACAATGAGCAGTTCTTC.

The chain links TRBV23-1 to TRBJ2-7, with D tentatively TRBD1 (7 bases). TRBV23-1 falls under the ORF class, with uncertain function. V was cut by 0 bases and J by 2 bases, with 14 bases left in between. This CDR3 contains 16 residues. The CDR3, as DNA: TGCGCCAGCAGTCAATCGAGGAGGGGGCCTCCCTACGAGCAGTACGTC. It codes for CASSQSRRGPPYEQYV.

As to this clonotype: A much larger clone is a single base away; this may be a read error. The conserved closing phenylalanine or tryptophan is absent in this CDR3, likely reflecting a read error. This chain uses TRBV5-6 with TRBJ2-7, with 12 bases lining up with TRBD1. Germline CDR1 and CDR2: SGHDT and YYEEEE. This CDR3 region has 14 residues. After removal of 4 bases from V and 3 bases from J, the junction contained 2 bases not matched to a gene. CDR3 coding DNA: TGTGCCAGCAGCCGGGACAGGGGGCTCTACGAGCAGTACTAC. Amino acids: CASSRDRGLYEQYY.

This clonotype occurred many times. This rearrangement joins TRBV10-1 to TRBJ2-3; 11 bases fit TRBD2. In germline, CDR1 is WNHNN, CDR2 SYGVQD (reference sequence). V was clipped by 2 bases and J by 1 base; unmatched bases: 5. The CDR3 extends over 17 amino acids. CDR3 DNA sequence: TGCGCCAGCAGTGAGCTAGCGGGGGGCCGCGGCACAGATACGCAGTATTTT. Protein: CASSELAGGRGTDTQYF.

This clonotype was seen at least ten times. The J gene is TRBJ2-6, the V gene TRBV12-3 or TRBV12-4; D unresolved. This CDR3 comprises 15 residues. V was cut by 6 bases and J by 3 bases, with 12 bases left in between. The CDR3 nucleotides are TGTGCCAGCAGCGCCCGACCGTATGGGGCCAACGTCCTGACTTTC. It encodes CASSARPYGANVLTF.

This clonotype has a count of ten or more. This chain connects TRBV3-1 to TRBJ2-1; the D gene is possibly TRBD2 (5 bases). Trimming stripped 2 bases from V and 13 bases from J, with 27 bases between. CDR1 is LGHDT, CDR2 YNNKEL, per germline (reference sequence). The CDR3 is 17 residues long. DNA of the CDR3: TGTGCCAGCAGCCAAACGGAGAGCGTTCGGAGTTCTGGACTTCAGTTCTTC. Translated, it gives CASSQTESVRSSGLQFF.

Written as DNA, the CDR3 is TGCAGTGCAAGCGGCGGGGCAACAGATACGCAGTATTTT. Encoded protein: CSASGGATDTQYF. The J gene is TRBJ2-3, the V gene TRBV20-1, with D perhaps matching TRBD2 (6 bases). Trimming cost V 6 bases and J 3 bases, with 13 bases left between them. The CDR3 consists of 13 residues. The germline V gene has CDR1 DFQATT and CDR2 SNEGSKA (reference sequence).

This clonotype has at least ten counts. V is TRBV7-9 and J is TRBJ1-4; perhaps TRBD1 as D (5 bases). This CDR3 is 14 amino acids long. Germline CDR1 reads SEHNR; CDR2 reads FQNEAQ (reference sequence). Deletions cut 5 bases from V and 1 base from J, with 8 bases between. The CDR3 region is CASSAGGTNEKLFF. The CDR3 DNA reads as TGTGCCAGCAGCGCGGGGGGAACTAATGAAAAACTGTTTTTT.

This clonotype was observed at least ten times. This chain connects TRBV5-1 to TRBJ2-7; TRBD1 matches 9 bases. The CDR3 length is 16 residues. The V segment lost 4 bases and the J segment 2 bases; nucleotides outside the gene matches: 10. The germline CDR1 and CDR2 sequences are SGHRS and YFSETQ. CDR3 sequence reads: CASSASLDRGTYEQYF. In DNA form, the CDR3 reads TGCGCCAGCAGCGCGTCCCTGGACAGGGGAACCTACGAGCAGTACTTC.